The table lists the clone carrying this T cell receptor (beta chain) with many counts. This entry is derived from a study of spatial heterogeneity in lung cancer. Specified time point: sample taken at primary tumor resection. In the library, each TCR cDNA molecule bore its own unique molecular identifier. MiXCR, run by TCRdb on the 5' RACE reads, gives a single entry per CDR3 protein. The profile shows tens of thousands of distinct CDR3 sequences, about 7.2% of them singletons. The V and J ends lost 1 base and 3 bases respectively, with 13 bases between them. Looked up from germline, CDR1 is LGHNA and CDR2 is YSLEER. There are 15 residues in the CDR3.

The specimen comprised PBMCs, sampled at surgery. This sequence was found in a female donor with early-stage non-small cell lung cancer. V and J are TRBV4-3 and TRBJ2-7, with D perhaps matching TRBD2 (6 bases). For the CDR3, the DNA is TGCGCCAGCAGCCAAGCGGCGGGAAGTCTCTACGAGCAGTACTTC. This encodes CASSQAAGSLYEQYF.